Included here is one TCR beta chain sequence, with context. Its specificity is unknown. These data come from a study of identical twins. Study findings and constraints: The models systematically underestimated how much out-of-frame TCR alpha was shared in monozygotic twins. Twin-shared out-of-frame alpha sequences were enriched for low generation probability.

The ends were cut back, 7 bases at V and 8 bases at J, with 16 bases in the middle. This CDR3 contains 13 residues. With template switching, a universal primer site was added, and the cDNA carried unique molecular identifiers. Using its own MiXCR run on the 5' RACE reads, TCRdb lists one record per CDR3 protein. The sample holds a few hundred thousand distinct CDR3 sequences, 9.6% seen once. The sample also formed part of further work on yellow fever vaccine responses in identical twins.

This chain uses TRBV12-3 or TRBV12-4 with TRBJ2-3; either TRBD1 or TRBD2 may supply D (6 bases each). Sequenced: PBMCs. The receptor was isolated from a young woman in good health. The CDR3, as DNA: TGTGCCAGCACCCCGGGGGCCCTGGGTACGCAGTATTTT. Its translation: CASTPGALGTQYF.